This TCR beta chain stems from a study of molecular identifiers for immune sequencing clone quantification. Each CDR3 protein is one row after TCRdb ran MiXCR on the PCR reads. Of over 90,000 distinct CDR3 sequences in the sample, 30% to 45% were seen once. This clonotype was observed many times. This CDR3 region has 14 residues. CDR1 and CDR2 from the germline V gene are SGDLS and YYNGEE. V lost 4 bases and J lost 4, with 14 bases in between. The sample taken for sequencing was naive CD8+ T cells from blood, with Jurkat cell RNA spiked in. Described subset: FACS-sorted CD8+CD4-CCR7+CD45RA+ naive T cells. The sequence derives from a human donor in good health. Some libraries in this study had Jurkat cell RNA spiked in. This sequence joins TRBV9 and TRBJ1-1; no clear D. The CDR3 spells CASSPQGRPTEAFF. The CDR3 DNA sequence: TGTGCCAGCAGCCCCCAAGGGCGACCCACTGAAGCTTTCTTT. Complete variable domain (other parts from reference TRBV9 and TRBJ1-1): DSGVTQTPKHLITATGQRVTLRCSPRSGDLSVYWYQQSLDQGLQFLIQYYNGEERAKGNILERFSAQQFPDLHSELNLSSLELGDSALYFCASSPQGRPTEAFFGQGTRLTVV.